This T cell receptor (beta chain) was sequenced in a study of T-cell reconstitution after alpha-beta-depleted transplantation in children. This clonotype was counted ten times or more. Preparation of the TCRbeta library was carried out with unique molecular identifiers. TCRdb re-called the PCR reads through MiXCR, storing one row per CDR3 protein. The data contain approximately 490,000 distinct CDR3 sequences, around 13% of them singletons. This CDR3 spans 13 amino acids. CDR1 SQVTM and CDR2 ANQGSEA come from the germline V gene. Trimming removed 6 bases at V and 1 base at J, with 10 bases between. The specimen comprised PBMCs from the stem cell graft donor, sampled from the stem cell graft. This chain connects TRBV29-1 to TRBJ1-3; D remains unclear. The clonotype was recovered from a human donor who donated a stem cell graft to a child with combined immunodeficiency. CDR3 DNA: TGCAGCGTGGTTAGTTGGTCTGGAAACACCATATATTTT. Translation: CSVVSWSGNTIYF.